Below, 5 T cell receptor beta chains from the same sample are listed, as sequenced in a study of blood T cell repertoires in COVID-19. Profiling relied on immunoSEQ multiplex PCR, and the TCRdb table lists in-frame clones only, not all of them. The data hold hundreds of thousands of clones, with about 85% observed a single time. Sequenced material: PBMCs or T cells enriched from blood (not recorded which). The receptors here all came from a woman aged 50 to 60 who had recovered from COVID-19.

V is TRBV19 and J is TRBJ2-7, with 10 positions matching TRBD1. With V trimmed by 8 bases and J by 5 bases, 6 bases remained unmatched. Germline values: CDR1 LNHDA, CDR2 SQIVND (reference sequence). The CDR3 covers 13 residues. The CDR3 region is CASQGQGGDEQYF. As DNA, the CDR3 is TGTGCCAGTCAAGGACAGGGGGGGGACGAGCAGTACTTC.

V usage is TRBV18 and J usage is TRBJ1-2; 7 bases are shared with TRBD1. Germline-derived CDR1 and CDR2 are KGHSH and LQKENI. The CDR3 has 13 residues. With V trimmed by 1 base and J by 6 bases, 2 bases remained unmatched. CDR3 sequence reads: CASSPQGADGYTF. The DNA for the CDR3 is TGTGCCAGCTCACCACAGGGGGCAGATGGCTACACCTTC.

The chain carries TRBV18 and TRBJ1-5; the match to TRBD1 covers 12 bases. Germline V gene lookup returns CDR1 KGHSH and CDR2 LQKENI. CDR3 size: 18 residues. The ends lost 3 bases at V and 1 base at J; junction bases unmatched: 7. The CDR3 loop reads CASSPRGTGGASNQPQHF. The DNA for the CDR3 is TGTGCCAGCTCACCGAGGGGGACAGGGGGCGCGAGCAATCAGCCCCAGCATTTT.

This clone was detected a few times. This chain connects TRBV19 to TRBJ1-5, with 10 nucleotides matching TRBD1. Germline CDR1 is LNHDA and CDR2 is SQIVND (reference sequence). V dropped 6 bases and J dropped 6; count of bases not matched to a gene: 8. This CDR3 is 15 amino acids long. In DNA form, the CDR3 reads TGTGCCAGTAGCCTCGGACAGGGGGTTCCTCAGCCCCAGCATTTT. Translated, it gives CASSLGQGVPQPQHF. Full variable domain (remainder filled in from reference TRBV19 and TRBJ1-5): DGGITQSPKYLFRKEGQNVTLSCEQNLNHDAMYWYRQDPGQGLRLIYYSQIVNDFQKGDIAEGYSVSREKKESFPLTVTSAQKNPTAFYLCASSLGQGVPQPQHFGDGTRLSIL.

The chain uses TRBV19 and TRBJ1-1; D possibly corresponds to TRBD1 (5 bases). CDR1 and CDR2 from the germline V gene are LNHDA and SQIVND (reference sequence). V was trimmed by 6 bases and J by 5 bases, leaving 22 bases between them. This CDR3 is 16 amino acids long. CDR3 in DNA: TGTGCCAGTAGCCTGGACACTTACAGTCGGTATACTGAAGCTTTCTTT. This gives the protein CASSLDTYSRYTEAFF.